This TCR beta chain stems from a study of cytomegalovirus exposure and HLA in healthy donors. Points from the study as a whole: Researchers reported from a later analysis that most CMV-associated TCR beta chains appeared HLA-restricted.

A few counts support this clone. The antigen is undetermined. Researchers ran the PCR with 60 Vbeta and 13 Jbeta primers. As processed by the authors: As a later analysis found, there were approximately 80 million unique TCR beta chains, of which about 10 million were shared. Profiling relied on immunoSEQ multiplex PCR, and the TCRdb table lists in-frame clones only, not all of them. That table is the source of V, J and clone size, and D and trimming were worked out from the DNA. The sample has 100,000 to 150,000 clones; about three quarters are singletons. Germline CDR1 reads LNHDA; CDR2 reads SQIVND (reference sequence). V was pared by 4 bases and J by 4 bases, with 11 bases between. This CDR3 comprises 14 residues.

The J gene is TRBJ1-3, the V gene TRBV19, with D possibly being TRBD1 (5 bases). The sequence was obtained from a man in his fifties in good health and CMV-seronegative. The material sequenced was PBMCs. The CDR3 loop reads CASSTFDSGNTIYF. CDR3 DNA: TGTGCCAGTAGTACCTTCGACAGCGGAAACACCATATATTTT.